Sequencing of this T cell receptor beta chain was carried out in a study of blood T cell repertoires in COVID-19. Whole-study context: Sites across the United States, Italy and Spain contributed samples from acute and convalescent COVID-19.

Germline values: CDR1 MNHNS, CDR2 SASEGT. Trimming stripped 1 base from V and 9 bases from J, with 13 bases between. This CDR3 region has 14 residues. TCRdb's table, derived via immunoSEQ multiplex PCR, lists solely in-frame clones and lacks some. In the table there are approximately 270,000 clones, 70% to 90% of which are singletons. Sample: PBMCs or T cells enriched from blood (not recorded which). The receptor's source is a woman aged 50 to 60 who had recovered from COVID-19. The rearrangement joins TRBV6-1 to TRBJ2-1; D uncertain. This chain's CDR3 is CASSEGVQWSEQFF. In nucleotides, the CDR3 is TGTGCCAGCAGTGAAGGAGTTCAGTGGAGTGAGCAGTTCTTC.